Reported below is one TCR beta chain. Its antigen is currently unknown. Sequencing of TCRbeta CDR3 at survey depth gave sequences and template counts. Clones were read by immunoSEQ multiplex PCR, and TCRdb kept only the in-frame ones, dropping some. The table has some 28,000 clones, 65% to 90% seen once. This record comes from a study of tissue T cells after allogeneic stem cell transplantation. The overall study: Viable blood and marrow gave sorted CD3+ T cells if numbers allowed.

Germline V lookup: CDR1 SGHTA, CDR2 FQGNSA. CDR3 length: 13 residues. Trimming cost V 5 bases and J 8 bases, with 15 bases left between them. Study outcomes and limitations: Within patients, tissue anatomy strongly shaped TCR repertoire composition.

The receptor's source is a woman aged 18-55 years who later had graft-versus-host disease after an allogeneic stem cell transplant. This chain joins TRBV7-2 and TRBJ1-2; a weak D match, TRBD1 (6 bases). The sample was blood, taken before transplantation. CDR3 coding DNA: TGTGCCAGCAGCCTTGACAGGATCGGCGGCTACACCTTC. It codes for CASSLDRIGGYTF.